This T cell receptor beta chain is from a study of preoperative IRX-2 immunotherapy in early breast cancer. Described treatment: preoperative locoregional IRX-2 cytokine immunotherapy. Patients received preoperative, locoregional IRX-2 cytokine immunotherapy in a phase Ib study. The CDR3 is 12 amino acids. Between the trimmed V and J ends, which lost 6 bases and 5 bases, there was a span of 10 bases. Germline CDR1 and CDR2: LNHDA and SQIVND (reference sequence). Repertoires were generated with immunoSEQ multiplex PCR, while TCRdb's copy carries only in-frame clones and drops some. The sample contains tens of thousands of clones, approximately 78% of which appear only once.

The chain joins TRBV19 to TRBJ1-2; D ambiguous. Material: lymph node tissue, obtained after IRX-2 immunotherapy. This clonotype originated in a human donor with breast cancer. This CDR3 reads CASRNSFYGYTF. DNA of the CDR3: TGTGCCAGTAGGAACTCATTTTATGGCTACACCTTC. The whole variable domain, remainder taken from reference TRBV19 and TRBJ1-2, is DGGITQSPKYLFRKEGQNVTLSCEQNLNHDAMYWYRQDPGQGLRLIYYSQIVNDFQKGDIAEGYSVSREKKESFPLTVTSAQKNPTAFYLCASRNSFYGYTFGSGTRLTVV.